Listed here are 16 T cell receptor beta chains from one sample, sequenced in a study of CD8 T cells in Susac syndrome. An amount of RNA that ranged from roughly 0.45 to 1 ug was reverse transcribed with random hexamers. MiXCR, run by TCRdb on the immunoSEQ multiplex PCR reads, gives a single entry per CDR3 protein. Among 250,000 to 300,000 distinct CDR3 sequences listed, about 85% were seen once. Specimen: CD8+ T cells from PBMCs. The source of these receptors is a human donor with multiple sclerosis.

The J gene is TRBJ2-5, the V gene TRBV5-1; tentative D call: TRBD1 (6 bases). V was trimmed by 6 bases and J by 7 bases, leaving 31 bases between them. The CDR3 is 18 residues long. CDR1 is SGHRS and CDR2 is YFSETQ in the germline V gene. The CDR3 is CASTNPNDRSTKLRTQYF. CDR3 DNA sequence: TGCGCCAGCACCAACCCGAATGACAGGTCCACGAAGTTAAGGACCCAGTACTTC.

V gene TRBV9 combines with J gene TRBJ1-2; 9 bases are a match to TRBD1. V gave up 3 bases and J gave up 7 bases; unmatched junction bases: 10. The CDR3 is 15 residues long. Germline lookup yields CDR1 SGDLS and CDR2 YYNGEE. CDR3 in amino acids: CASSGPSGTGLGYTF. As DNA, the CDR3 is TGTGCCAGCAGCGGACCGTCCGGGACAGGGCTTGGCTACACCTTC.

In regard to this clonotype: Its ends do not fully match the called genes, so a read error is possible. The gene calls are TRBV19 and TRBJ1-5, with 10 bases matching TRBD1. Germline CDR1 LNHDA, CDR2 SQIVND (reference sequence). This CDR3 spans 15 amino acids. As DNA, the CDR3 is TGTGCCAGTAGTCTAGAGACAGGGGGCCTTCAGCCCCAGCATTTT. This translates into CASSLETGGLQPQHF.

This clonotype was found once. The J gene is TRBJ1-1, the V gene TRBV11-1; the match to TRBD1 covers 7 bases. The CDR3 contains 11 residues. The germline CDR1 and CDR2 sequences are SGHAT and FQDESV (reference sequence). Germline trimming cut 5 bases from V and 8 bases from J; bases unmatched to any gene: 2. CDR3 residues: CASSVGQEAFF. CDR3 DNA: TGTGCCAGCAGCGTGGGACAGGAAGCTTTCTTT.

The chain couples TRBV3-1 to TRBJ2-1; 7 bases line up with TRBD2. J lost 9 bases, V lost 1 base, and 9 bases had no gene match. The CDR3 is made up of 15 amino acids. Germline loops: CDR1 LGHDT, CDR2 YNNKEL (reference sequence). CDR3: CASSQAGGRSFEQFF. The DNA for the CDR3 is TGTGCCAGCAGCCAAGCGGGAGGAAGGAGTTTTGAGCAGTTCTTC.

The table lists this clonotype with a count of one. V gene TRBV11-2 combines with J gene TRBJ1-2; D not certain. Trimming cost V 1 base and J 4 bases, with 19 bases left between them. The CDR3 is 17 amino acids. Germline lookup yields CDR1 SGHAT and CDR2 FQNNGV. The CDR3 DNA sequence: TGTGCCAGCAGCTTAGTTTTCCGGGGATATAATGGCTATGGCTACACCTTC. Protein: CASSLVFRGYNGYGYTF.

The chain combines TRBV19 with TRBJ2-7; D might be TRBD1 (6 bases). Germline loops: CDR1 LNHDA, CDR2 SQIVND (reference sequence). With 4 bases removed from V and 5 bases from J, the gap between germline ends came to 18 bases. The CDR3 extends over 15 amino acids. The CDR3 DNA sequence: TGTGCCAGTAGTAATCAGGGGACCTTCTACGACGAGCAGTACTTC. This translates into CASSNQGTFYDEQYF.

The V gene is TRBV5-8, the J gene TRBJ1-2; D is ambiguous. The CDR3 contains 14 residues. Germline loops: CDR1 SGHTS, CDR2 YDEGEE. The ends were cut back, 2 bases at V and 2 bases at J, with 10 bases in the middle. The CDR3 DNA follows: TGTGCCAGCAGCTTTGAGGGTGGGAACTATGGCTACACCTTC. The encoded protein is CASSFEGGNYGYTF.

The rearrangement uses TRBV25-1 and TRBJ1-4; 10 nucleotides match TRBD1. This CDR3 spans 15 amino acids. Germline V CDR1 and CDR2: MGHDK, SYGVNS. V trimming: 4 bases; J trimming: 7 bases; junction bases outside the gene matches: 6. CDR3 region: CASSGPGTGVEKLFF. The CDR3 DNA is TGTGCCAGCAGTGGCCCCGGGACAGGGGTTGAAAAACTGTTTTTT.

The rearrangement links TRBV27 to TRBJ2-1, with TRBD1 matching 9 bases. The CDR3 sequence is 17 residues long. Per the germline V gene, CDR1 is MNHEY and CDR2 is SMNVEV (reference sequence). V trimming: 2 bases; J trimming: 7 bases; junction bases outside the gene matches: 12. For the CDR3, the DNA is TGTGCCAGCAGTTTACCCCAGAACAGGGGGCGGCGGAATGAGCAGTTCTTC. This gives the protein CASSLPQNRGRRNEQFF.

This sequence joins TRBV14 and TRBJ2-1; 9 bases line up with TRBD1. CDR1 and CDR2 from the germline V gene are SGHDN and FVKESK. The V and J ends lost 3 bases and 7 bases, in that order; junction bases with no gene match: 7. The CDR3 contains 15 residues. CDR3 coding DNA: TGTGCCAGCAGCCATTGGGACAGGGTGAAGAATGAGCAGTTCTTC. Translation: CASSHWDRVKNEQFF.

J is TRBJ2-1 and V is TRBV7-2; TRBD2 aligns across 9 bases. V lost 4 bases and J lost 8; bases outside the gene matches: 9. The CDR3 covers 15 residues. Germline V CDR1 and CDR2: SGHTA, FQGNSA. CDR3 in amino acids: CASSSGTSLIDEQFF. The CDR3 DNA follows: TGTGCCAGCAGCTCAGGGACTAGCCTCATCGATGAGCAGTTCTTC. The variable domain in full, with the rest retrieved from reference TRBV7-2 and TRBJ2-1, is GAGVSQSPSNKVTEKGKDVELRCDPISGHTALYWYRQSLGQGLEFLIYFQGNSAPDKSGLPSDRFSAERTGGSVSTLTIQRTQQEDSAVYLCASSSGTSLIDEQFFGPGTRLTVL.

This clonotype was detected once. The chain employs TRBV5-4 and TRBJ2-7, with 10 bases lining up with TRBD1. J gave up 4 bases and V 2 bases, and 6 bases lay outside the gene matches. The germline CDR1 and CDR2 sequences are SGHNT and YYREEE (reference sequence). The CDR3 loop spans 15 amino acids. As DNA, the CDR3 is TGTGCCAGCAGCTTAAACCGGGACAGGGGTTACGAGCAGTACTTC. It is translated as CASSLNRDRGYEQYF.

The chain recombines TRBV9 with TRBJ1-5; unclear D gene. Germline CDR1 reads SGDLS; CDR2 reads YYNGEE. Trimming took off 0 bases at V and 5 bases at J, with 9 bases between the two ends. This CDR3 spans 14 amino acids. CDR3 coding DNA: TGTGCCAGCAGCGTAGGATCCGAGGATCAGCCCCAGCATTTT. Protein: CASSVGSEDQPQHF.

The V call is TRBV12-3 or TRBV12-4, the J call TRBJ2-5; D assignment may be TRBD1 or TRBD2 (5 bases each). This CDR3 is built from 13 residues. V was pared by 6 bases and J by 5 bases, with 13 bases between. DNA for the CDR3: TGTGCCAGCAGAGATGGAGAGGGGGAGACCCAGTACTTC. Translated: CASRDGEGETQYF.

This clonotype was found once. J is TRBJ2-1 and V is TRBV10-3; D possibly corresponds to TRBD2 (6 bases). Germline V gene data show CDR1 as ENHRY and CDR2 as SYGVKD. The CDR3 length is 15 residues. The ends were cut back, 3 bases at V and 2 bases at J, with 11 bases in the middle. The CDR3 DNA follows: TGTGCCATCAGTGACGCGGGGACCGCCTACAATGAGCAGTTCTTC. Its translation is CAISDAGTAYNEQFF.